Following are 24 T cell receptor beta chains from one sample sequenced in a study of T cell responses to AZD1222 COVID-19 vaccine. Assay used: immunoSEQ multiplex PCR; TCRdb lists only in-frame clones, some missing. The repertoire consists of roughly 120,000 clones, with approximately 83% occurring once and the leading ten covering roughly 4%. The sample was peripheral blood, taken on day 0 of MenACWY control vaccination. The receptors were gathered from an adult in good health.

The chain combines TRBV7-3 with TRBJ2-1; a weak D match, TRBD1 (6 bases). V was clipped by 0 bases and J by 1 base, with 10 bases between them. Germline V gene lookup returns CDR1 SGHTA and CDR2 FQGTGA. The CDR3 runs to 16 residues. CDR3 sequence reads: CASSLTAGVSYNEQFF. CDR3 in DNA: TGTGCCAGCAGCTTAACGGCAGGGGTATCCTACAATGAGCAGTTCTTC.

This chain joins TRBV7-2 and TRBJ2-3; 12 nucleotides agree with TRBD2. With 3 bases clipped from V and 1 base from J, the junction kept 2 bases outside the gene matches. Germline V gives CDR1 SGHTA, CDR2 FQGNSA. The CDR3 sequence is 16 residues long. The CDR3: CASSFLAGGGTDTQYF. CDR3 in DNA: TGTGCCAGCAGCTTCCTAGCGGGGGGGGGCACAGATACGCAGTATTTT. The full variable domain, its missing parts supplied by reference TRBV7-2 and TRBJ2-3, is GAGVSQSPSNKVTEKGKDVELRCDPISGHTALYWYRQSLGQGLEFLIYFQGNSAPDKSGLPSDRFSAERTGGSVSTLTIQRTQQEDSAVYLCASSFLAGGGTDTQYFGPGTRLTVL.

The chain joins TRBV5-1 to TRBJ2-7; weak D call: TRBD1 (6 bases). The CDR3 contains 16 residues. The ends were cut back, 0 bases at V and 0 bases at J, with 13 bases in the middle. Germline CDR1 and CDR2: SGHRS and YFSETQ. The chain's CDR3 is CASSLAGTQNSYEQYF. CDR3 DNA: TGCGCCAGCAGCTTGGCCGGGACACAGAACTCCTACGAGCAGTACTTC.

The CDR3 here is CASERQSRPRDFTEAFF. The CDR3 bases are TGTGCCAGCGAACGCCAAAGCAGGCCCAGGGATTTTACTGAAGCTTTCTTT. V gene TRBV19 combines with J gene TRBJ1-1; tentative D call: TRBD1 (5 bases). Germline assignment: CDR1 LNHDA and CDR2 SQIVND (reference sequence). This CDR3 has 17 amino acids. The V gene lost 9 bases and the J gene lost 5 bases, with 28 bases spanning the gap.

This clone occurred once. This sequence joins TRBV7-2 and TRBJ1-1; a weak D match, TRBD1 (6 bases). This CDR3 spans 13 amino acids. In germline, CDR1 is SGHTA, CDR2 FQGNSA. With 4 bases removed from V and 3 bases from J, the gap between germline ends came to 9 bases. The chain's CDR3 is CASSYRVDTEAFF. The DNA of the CDR3 is TGTGCCAGCAGCTACAGGGTAGACACTGAAGCTTTCTTT.

The V gene is TRBV5-1, the J gene TRBJ1-5; D possibly corresponds to TRBD1 (6 bases). This CDR3 comprises 14 residues. Trimming shortened V by 5 bases and J by 6 bases, and 15 bases separated the two germline ends. CDR1 SGHRS and CDR2 YFSETQ come from the germline V gene. This CDR3 reads CASRLEGGGQPQHF. The CDR3 DNA is TGCGCCAGCAGGCTGGAGGGGGGAGGTCAGCCCCAGCATTTT.

This clone was counted a single time. V usage is TRBV18 and J usage is TRBJ2-5; the D is unclear. V was pared by 4 bases and J by 12 bases, with 15 bases between. This CDR3 has 12 residues. The germline CDR1 and CDR2 sequences are KGHSH and LQKENI. The CDR3: CASSLPPGVEYF. In nucleotides, the CDR3 is TGTGCCAGCTCACTTCCGCCTGGGGTGGAGTACTTC.

This chain joins TRBV3-1 (or the pseudogene TRBV3-2) and TRBJ2-2; D possibly corresponds to TRBD2 (6 bases). Germline lookup yields CDR1 LGHDT and CDR2 YNNKEL (reference sequence). Trimming shortened V by 1 base and J by 2 bases, and 11 bases separated the two germline ends. The CDR3 is 16 amino acids. The CDR3 DNA reads TGTGCCAGCAGCCAAGCCGGGACTTCCAACACCGGGGAGCTGTTTTTT. Amino acid sequence: CASSQAGTSNTGELFF.

This clone was picked up a small number of times. The rearrangement joins TRBV4-2 to TRBJ1-2, with 8 bases fitting TRBD1. This CDR3 spans 15 amino acids. Germline-derived CDR1 and CDR2 are LGHNA and YNFKEQ. V lost 6 bases to trimming and J lost 6 bases; unmatched junction nucleotides: 12. The CDR3 DNA sequence: TGTGCCAGCAGTTTTTCAGGCGGACAGGGTCATGGCTACACCTTC. It encodes CASSFSGGQGHGYTF.

V is TRBV19 and J is TRBJ1-5; D is unresolved. V lost 3 bases and J 7 bases, leaving 10 bases between the germline ends. The CDR3 runs 13 residues. CDR1 is LNHDA, CDR2 SQIVND, per germline (reference sequence). The CDR3 coding sequence is TGTGCCAGTAGTATGGGCCTGGCCCAGCCCCAGCATTTT. Amino acid sequence: CASSMGLAQPQHF.

The chain uses TRBV10-3 and TRBJ2-4; TRBD1 matches 8 bases. Germline CDR1 reads ENHRY; CDR2 reads SYGVKD. This CDR3 has 14 residues. The junction had 2 bases not matched to a gene; V was cut back by 2 bases and J by 5 bases. The CDR3 protein is CAISEPGQENIQYF. The CDR3 region has the DNA TGTGCCATCAGTGAGCCGGGACAGGAAAACATTCAGTACTTC.

V gene TRBV5-4 combines with J gene TRBJ2-7, with unresolved D. The V gene lost 0 bases and the J gene lost 2 bases, with 9 bases spanning the gap. The length of the CDR3 is 14 residues. CDR1 and CDR2 from the germline V gene are SGHNT and YYREEE (reference sequence). In DNA form, the CDR3 reads TGTGCCAGCAGCTTGGACAGCCCTCCCTACGAGCAGTACTTC. Translating it yields CASSLDSPPYEQYF.

The chain recombines TRBV28 with TRBJ2-2; 8 nucleotides match TRBD1. Germline loops: CDR1 MDHEN, CDR2 SYDVKM. The CDR3 is 16 amino acids. V was pared by 5 bases and J by 4 bases, with 9 bases of the junction left unmatched. The CDR3 bases are TGTGCCAGCAGTCGACCCCGTGGACAGGGCACCGGGGAGCTGTTTTTT. Encoded protein: CASSRPRGQGTGELFF.

The V call is TRBV19, the J call TRBJ2-7; TRBD2 aligns across 8 bases. In germline, CDR1 is LNHDA, CDR2 SQIVND (reference sequence). The CDR3 is 14 amino acids. The V segment lost 7 bases and the J segment 2 bases; nucleotides outside the gene matches: 7. This CDR3 reads CASTLAGGAYEQYF. The CDR3 DNA follows: TGTGCCAGTACTCTGGCGGGAGGCGCCTACGAGCAGTACTTC.

This clone was recorded only once. The chain's CDR3 is CASSLERVTEAFF. DNA for the CDR3: TGTGCCAGCAGCTTAGAGAGAGTTACTGAAGCTTTCTTT. The rearrangement links TRBV11-2 to TRBJ1-1, with D hard to call. V was shortened by 0 bases and J by 5 bases, with 7 bases between the two germline ends. The CDR3 length is 13 residues. Germline-derived CDR1 and CDR2 are SGHAT and FQNNGV. Full variable domain (rest looked up from reference TRBV11-2 and TRBJ1-1): EAGVAQSPRYKIIEKRQSVAFWCNPISGHATLYWYQQILGQGPKLLIQFQNNGVVDDSQLPKDRFSAERLKGVDSTLKIQPAKLEDSAVYLCASSLERVTEAFFGQGTRLTVV.

The chain employs TRBV7-9 and TRBJ2-3, with D possibly being TRBD1 or TRBD2 (5 bases each). The V end was cut by 5 bases, the J end by 6 bases, with 9 bases between. Germline-derived CDR1 and CDR2 are SEHNR and FQNEAQ (reference sequence). This CDR3 region has 12 residues. The CDR3 spells CASSRDGDTQYF. The CDR3 DNA follows: TGTGCCAGCAGCCGGGACGGCGATACGCAGTATTTT.

The genes are TRBV28 and TRBJ2-3, with D possibly TRBD2 on 6 matching bases. Germline loops: CDR1 MDHEN, CDR2 SYDVKM. The V end was cut by 7 bases, the J end by 2 bases, with 19 bases between. This CDR3 has 16 residues. CDR3 nucleotides: TGTGCCAGCACCCCGGGACTTCTTGATAACACAGATACGCAGTATTTT. Its translation: CASTPGLLDNTDTQYF.

The rearrangement uses TRBV5-1 and TRBJ1-1, with a tentative D call TRBD1 (5 bases). This CDR3 has 15 amino acids. Trimming stripped 2 bases from V and 4 bases from J, with 15 bases between. CDR1 and CDR2 from the germline V gene are SGHRS and YFSETQ. The CDR3 nucleotides read TGCGCCAGCAGCTTACGGCAGGGATCCATCACTGAAGCTTTCTTT. Translated, it gives CASSLRQGSITEAFF.

The chain employs TRBV5-1 and TRBJ2-3, with 13 positions matching TRBD2. Germline values: CDR1 SGHRS, CDR2 YFSETQ. The V segment lost 3 bases and the J segment 0 bases; nucleotides outside the gene matches: 4. CDR3 size: 17 residues. CDR3 DNA sequence: TGCGCCAGCAGCTGGACTAGCGGGGGAGGTAGCACAGATACGCAGTATTTT. It yields the protein CASSWTSGGGSTDTQYF.

The chain couples TRBV6-2 or TRBV6-3 to TRBJ1-2; 9 nucleotides line up with TRBD1. Germline CDR1 and CDR2: MNHEY and SVGEGT. CDR3 length: 13 residues. J lost 3 bases, V lost 5 bases, and 1 base had no gene match. The CDR3 here is CASSNRGHYGYTF. For the CDR3, the DNA is TGTGCCAGCAGTAACAGGGGGCACTATGGCTACACCTTC.

The chain couples TRBV7-2 to TRBJ2-3, with D unresolved. Per germline, CDR1 SGHTA and CDR2 FQGNSA. V was trimmed by 1 base and J by 6 bases, leaving 8 bases between them. CDR3 length equals 13 residues. The CDR3 region has the DNA TGTGCCAGCAGCTTAGGGCCCAGGGATACGCAGTATTTT. Translation: CASSLGPRDTQYF.

V usage is TRBV10-1 and J usage is TRBJ2-3; 7 bases agree with TRBD2. Germline CDR1 reads WNHNN; CDR2 reads SYGVQD (reference sequence). The CDR3 runs to 14 residues. V dropped 4 bases and J dropped 6; count of bases not matched to a gene: 7. CDR3 sequence reads: CASSGASGIDTQYF. The CDR3 DNA reads as TGCGCCAGCAGTGGAGCTAGCGGAATCGATACGCAGTATTTT.

The V and J genes are TRBV27 and TRBJ2-7; tentative D call: TRBD1 (5 bases). CDR1 and CDR2 (germline): MNHEY, SMNVEV (reference sequence). The CDR3 is 14 amino acids. V was trimmed by 3 bases and J by 3 bases, leaving 12 bases between them. The CDR3, as DNA: TGTGCCAGCAGTTTTTACCCCGACAGCTACGAGCAGTACTTC. It translates to CASSFYPDSYEQYF.

The J gene is TRBJ2-2, the V gene TRBV7-3; D unclear. The V and J ends lost 4 bases and 4 bases respectively, with 7 bases between them. Germline lookup yields CDR1 SGHTA and CDR2 FQGTGA. The CDR3 sequence is 13 residues long. For the CDR3, the DNA is TGTGCCAGCAGCTCTTCCAGCACCGGGGAGCTGTTTTTT. Residues: CASSSSSTGELFF.